This TCR beta chain emerged from a study of early T cells in non-severe SARS-CoV-2 infection. V was trimmed by 3 bases and J by 8 bases, leaving 14 bases between them. From germline, CDR1 is WNHNN and CDR2 SYGVQD (reference sequence). CDR3 size: 15 residues. Each single cDNA molecule received a unique molecular identifier. TCRdb reprocessed the 5' RACE reads with MiXCR, giving one entry per CDR3 protein. The table shows about 81,000 distinct CDR3 sequences, with over 5% occurring only once. In its sample, this clonotype was seen many times. J is TRBJ1-6 and V is TRBV10-1; D remains unclear. The sequenced sample was whole blood. The sequence was obtained from an adult who was a healthcare worker with PCR-confirmed SARS-CoV-2 infection or an uninfected control (not recorded which). The CDR3 region is CASSEAARRDSPLHF. The CDR3 bases are TGCGCCAGCAGTGAAGCGGCAAGACGGGATTCACCCCTCCACTTT.